The rows below give T cell receptor beta chains drawn from one sample of a study of shared clonotypes between healthy human individuals. Generated by immunoSEQ multiplex PCR, the TCRdb table keeps only in-frame clones and is missing some. Of millions of clones in the sample, about 95% are singletons; the top ten hold about 1.1%. Sample: naive CD8+ T cells sorted from blood. These TCRs come from a man younger than 30 in good health. Both conserved end residues are part of each CDR3. Each record gives: clone size, J gene, V gene, D gene, CDR3 protein, CDR3 DNA. A D gene is named only where the DNA matches it firmly. The listing skips clone size in some rows; elsewhere it reads once, few, many or a size class.

NA,TRBJ2-3,TRBV9,NA,CASSSTGSSTDTQYF,TGTGCCAGTTCCTCGACAGGCTCCAGCACAGATACGCAGTATTTT
NA,TRBJ2-5,TRBV20-1,NA,CSSLYQETQYF,TGCAGCTCGCTGTACCAAGAGACCCAGTACTTC
NA,TRBJ1-6,TRBV2,TRBD1,CASSNGQGSNSPLHF,TGTGCCAGCAGTAATGGACAGGGCTCAAATTCACCCCTCCACTTT
NA,TRBJ2-7,TRBV2,NA,CASSHENSYEQYF,TGTGCCAGCAGCCACGAGAACTCCTACGAGCAGTACTTC
NA,TRBJ1-4,TRBV7-9,TRBD1,CASSPPAGTANEKLFF,TGTGCCAGCAGCCCACCCGCCGGGACAGCTAATGAAAAACTGTTTTTT
NA,TRBJ2-1,TRBV4-1,TRBD2,CASSQDTAGGYNEQFF,TGCGCCAGCAGCCAAGATACAGCGGGGGGTTATAATGAGCAGTTCTTC
once,TRBJ2-3,TRBV5-3,TRBD2,CARSLVKSSGRGTDTQYF,TGTGCCAGAAGCTTGGTTAAGTCAAGTGGGAGGGGCACAGATACGCAGTATTTT
NA,TRBJ1-2,TRBV30,NA,CALDLGVYGYTF,TGTGCCTTGGACCTCGGGGTCTATGGCTACACCTTC
NA,TRBJ2-7,TRBV6-5,NA,CASSYFVFGDNYEQYF,TGTGCCAGCAGTTATTTTGTCTTCGGGGATAACTACGAGCAGTACTTC
few,TRBJ2-1,TRBV7-9,NA,CASSSLGEQFF,TGTGCCAGCAGCTCCCTGGGTGAGCAGTTCTTC
once,TRBJ1-2,TRBV6-1,TRBD1,CASRSPPGTGDGYTF,TGTGCCAGCAGGAGCCCTCCCGGGACAGGGGACGGCTACACCTTC
NA,TRBJ1-6,TRBV6-5,NA,CASSPSDYNSPLHF,TGTGCCAGCAGCCCCTCCGATTATAATTCACCCCTCCACTTT
NA,TRBJ1-1,TRBV4-1,NA,CASSQDLGSGWNTEAFF,TGCGCCAGCAGCCAAGATCTGGGATCCGGGTGGAACACTGAAGCTTTCTTT
NA,TRBJ1-1,TRBV4-1,NA,CASSQTGQGPEAFF,TGCGCCAGCAGCCAAACTGGCCAGGGCCCTGAAGCTTTCTTT
NA,TRBJ2-3,TRBV6-5,TRBD2,CASSSRLAGVPDTQYF,TGTGCCAGCAGTTCTAGACTAGCGGGAGTCCCAGATACGCAGTATTTT
NA,TRBJ2-7,TRBV5-8,NA,CASTPQRRKNEQYF,TGTGCCAGCACCCCCCAGCGGAGGAAGAACGAGCAGTACTTC
NA,TRBJ2-7,TRBV7-9,TRBD1,CASSSHDRDNEQYF,TGTGCCAGCAGCTCCCACGACAGGGACAACGAGCAGTACTTC
NA,TRBJ2-5,TRBV2,NA,CASSAYQASETQYF,TGTGCCAGCAGTGCGTATCAGGCTAGCGAGACCCAGTACTTC
NA,TRBJ1-6,TRBV7-9,NA,CASSLDRQGMAPLHF,TGTGCCAGCAGCTTAGACAGGCAGGGAATGGCACCCCTCCACTTT
once,TRBJ1-5,TRBV30,NA,CAWSVRAGVMSQPQHF,TGTGCCTGGAGTGTACGGGCAGGGGTGATGAGTCAGCCCCAGCATTTT
NA,TRBJ1-5,TRBV9,NA,CASSVGGGANQPQHF,TGTGCCAGCAGCGTAGGAGGGGGGGCTAATCAGCCCCAGCATTTT
NA,TRBJ2-3,TRBV27,NA,CASRLGRTDTQYF,TGTGCCAGCAGACTCGGACGGACCGATACGCAGTATTTT
NA,TRBJ2-2,TRBV4-2,NA,CASSQDVGGGNTGELFF,TGTGCCAGCAGCCAAGATGTGGGGGGCGGGAACACCGGGGAGCTGTTTTTT
NA,TRBJ2-1,TRBV9,NA,CASSAGGASGEQFF,TGTGCCAGCAGCGCGGGGGGCGCCTCAGGGGAGCAGTTCTTC
NA,TRBJ1-5,TRBV29-1,NA,CSVPKGSRCQPQHF,TGCAGCGTTCCTAAAGGGAGTAGGTGCCAGCCCCAGCATTTT
NA,TRBJ2-1,TRBV27,NA,CASSFSAGASYNEQFF,TGTGCCAGCAGTTTTTCAGCGGGCGCTTCCTACAATGAGCAGTTCTTC
NA,TRBJ2-7,TRBV19,NA,CASSPGGQRYYEQYF,TGTGCCAGTAGTCCAGGAGGACAGCGATACTACGAGCAGTACTTC
NA,TRBJ2-7,TRBV9,TRBD1,CASSGQGGSGEQYF,TGTGCCAGCAGCGGACAGGGGGGATCGGGAGAGCAGTACTTC
NA,TRBJ2-1,TRBV4-3,TRBD2,CASSPRLAGVFNEQFF,TGCGCCAGCAGCCCTCGACTAGCGGGAGTTTTTAATGAGCAGTTCTTC
NA,TRBJ1-2,TRBV4-1,NA,CASSQGGAGYYGYTF,TGCGCCAGCAGCCAAGGAGGGGCCGGGTACTATGGCTACACCTTC